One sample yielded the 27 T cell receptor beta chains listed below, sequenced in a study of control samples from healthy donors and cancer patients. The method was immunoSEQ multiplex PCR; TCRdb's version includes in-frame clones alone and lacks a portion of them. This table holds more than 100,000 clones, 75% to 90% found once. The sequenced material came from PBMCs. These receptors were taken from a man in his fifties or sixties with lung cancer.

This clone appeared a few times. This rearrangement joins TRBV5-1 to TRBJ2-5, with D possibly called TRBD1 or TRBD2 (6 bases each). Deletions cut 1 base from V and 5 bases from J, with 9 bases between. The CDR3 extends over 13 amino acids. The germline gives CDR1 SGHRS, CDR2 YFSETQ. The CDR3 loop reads CASSLRGGETQYF. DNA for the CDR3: TGCGCCAGCAGCTTGAGAGGGGGGGAGACCCAGTACTTC.

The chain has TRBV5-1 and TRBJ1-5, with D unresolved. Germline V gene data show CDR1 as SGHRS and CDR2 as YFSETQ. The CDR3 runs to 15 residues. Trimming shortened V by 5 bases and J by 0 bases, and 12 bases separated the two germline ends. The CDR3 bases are TGCGCCAGCAGTCACGGCGGGGTTAGCAATCAGCCCCAGCATTTT. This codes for CASSHGGVSNQPQHF.

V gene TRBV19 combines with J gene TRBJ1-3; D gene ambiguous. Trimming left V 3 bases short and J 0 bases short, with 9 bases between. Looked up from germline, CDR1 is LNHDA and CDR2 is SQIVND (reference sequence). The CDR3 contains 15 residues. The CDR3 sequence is CASSMGRASGNTIYF. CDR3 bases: TGTGCCAGTAGTATGGGCCGTGCCTCTGGAAACACCATATATTTT.

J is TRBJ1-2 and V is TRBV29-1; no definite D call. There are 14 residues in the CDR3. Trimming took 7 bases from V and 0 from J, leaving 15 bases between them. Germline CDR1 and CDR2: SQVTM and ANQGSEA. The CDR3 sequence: CSAREFDTNYGYTF. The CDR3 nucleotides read TGCAGCGCCCGTGAGTTTGACACTAACTATGGCTACACCTTC.

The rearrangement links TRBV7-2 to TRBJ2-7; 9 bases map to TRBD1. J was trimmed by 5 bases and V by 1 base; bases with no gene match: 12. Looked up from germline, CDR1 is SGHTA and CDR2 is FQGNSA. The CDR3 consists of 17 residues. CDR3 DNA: TGTGCCAGCAGCTTAGACCCTCCCGGGACAGGGAATCACGAGCAGTACGTC. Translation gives CASSLDPPGTGNHEQYV.

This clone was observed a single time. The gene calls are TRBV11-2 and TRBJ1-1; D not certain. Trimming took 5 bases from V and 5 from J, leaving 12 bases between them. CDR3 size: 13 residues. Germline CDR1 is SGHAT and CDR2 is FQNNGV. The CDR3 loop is CASSGVWGTEAFF. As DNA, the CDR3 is TGTGCCAGCAGCGGAGTTTGGGGTACTGAAGCTTTCTTT.

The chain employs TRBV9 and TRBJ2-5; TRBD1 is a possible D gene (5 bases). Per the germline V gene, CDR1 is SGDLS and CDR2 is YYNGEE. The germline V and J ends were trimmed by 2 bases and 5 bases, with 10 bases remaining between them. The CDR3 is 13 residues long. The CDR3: CASSVGASETQYF. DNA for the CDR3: TGTGCCAGCAGCGTTGGGGCATCGGAGACCCAGTACTTC.

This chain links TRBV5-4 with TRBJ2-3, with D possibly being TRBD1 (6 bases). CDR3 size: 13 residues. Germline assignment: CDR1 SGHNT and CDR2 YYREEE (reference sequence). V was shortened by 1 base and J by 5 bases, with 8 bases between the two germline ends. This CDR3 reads CASSLNREDTQYF. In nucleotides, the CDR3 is TGTGCCAGCAGCTTGAACAGGGAAGATACGCAGTATTTT.

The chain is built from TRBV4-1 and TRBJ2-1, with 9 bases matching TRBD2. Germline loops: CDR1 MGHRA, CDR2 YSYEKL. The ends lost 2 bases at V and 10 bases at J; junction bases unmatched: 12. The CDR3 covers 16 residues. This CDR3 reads CASSQRSGGYTIEQFF. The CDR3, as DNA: TGCGCCAGCAGCCAACGAAGCGGGGGGTACACAATAGAGCAGTTCTTC.

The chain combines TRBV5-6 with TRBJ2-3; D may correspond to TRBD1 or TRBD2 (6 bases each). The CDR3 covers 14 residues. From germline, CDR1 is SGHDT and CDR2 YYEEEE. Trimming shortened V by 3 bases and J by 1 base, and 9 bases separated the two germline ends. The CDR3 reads CASSSRGGTDTQYF. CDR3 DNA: TGTGCCAGCAGCTCAAGGGGGGGCACAGATACGCAGTATTTT.

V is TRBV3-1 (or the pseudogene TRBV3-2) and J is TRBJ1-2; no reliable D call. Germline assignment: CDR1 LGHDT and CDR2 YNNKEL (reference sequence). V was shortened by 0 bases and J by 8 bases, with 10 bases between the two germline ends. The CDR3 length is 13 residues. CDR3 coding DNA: TGTGCCAGCAGCCAAGAAACCCTGAGGGGCTACACCTTC. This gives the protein CASSQETLRGYTF.

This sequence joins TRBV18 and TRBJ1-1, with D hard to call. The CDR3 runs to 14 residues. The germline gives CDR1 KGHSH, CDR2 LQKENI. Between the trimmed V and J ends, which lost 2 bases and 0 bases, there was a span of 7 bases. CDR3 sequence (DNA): TGTGCCAGCTCACCATCTATTATGAACACTGAAGCTTTCTTT. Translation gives CASSPSIMNTEAFF. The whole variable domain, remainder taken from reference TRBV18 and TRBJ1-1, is NAGVMQNPRHLVRRRGQEARLRCSPMKGHSHVYWYRQLPEEGLKFMVYLQKENIIDESGMPKERFSAEFPKEGPSILRIQQVVRGDSAAYFCASSPSIMNTEAFFGQGTRLTVV.

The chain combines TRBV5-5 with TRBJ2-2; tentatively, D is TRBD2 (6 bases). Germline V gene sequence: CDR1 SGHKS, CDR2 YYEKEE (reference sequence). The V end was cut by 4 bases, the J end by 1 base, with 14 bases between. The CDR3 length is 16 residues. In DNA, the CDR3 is TGTGCCAGCAGCCTCCTGGCGGGGCGGAACACCGGGGAGCTGTTTTTT. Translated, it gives CASSLLAGRNTGELFF. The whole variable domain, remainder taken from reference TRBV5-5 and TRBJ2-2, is DAGVTQSPTHLIKTRGQQVTLRCSPISGHKSVSWYQQVLGQGPQFIFQYYEKEERGRGNFPDRFSARQFPNYSSELNVNALLLGDSALYLCASSLLAGRNTGELFFGEGSRLTVL.

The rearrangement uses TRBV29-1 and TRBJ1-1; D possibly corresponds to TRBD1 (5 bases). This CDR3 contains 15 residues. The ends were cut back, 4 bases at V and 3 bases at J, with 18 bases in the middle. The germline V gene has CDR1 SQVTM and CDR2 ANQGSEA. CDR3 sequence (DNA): TGCAGCGTTGGCGCGATCGGGGGTAGGGACACTGAAGCTTTCTTT. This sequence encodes CSVGAIGGRDTEAFF.

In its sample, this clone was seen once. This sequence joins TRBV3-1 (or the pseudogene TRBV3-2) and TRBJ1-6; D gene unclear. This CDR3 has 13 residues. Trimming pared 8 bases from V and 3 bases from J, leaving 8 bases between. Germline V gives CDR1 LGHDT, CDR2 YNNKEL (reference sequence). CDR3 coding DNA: TGTGCCAGCTCGGACCGCTATAATTCACCCCTCCACTTT. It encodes CASSDRYNSPLHF.

DNA of the CDR3: TGTGCCAGCTCTAAGGGGAGGGGTATCCTCTCTGGGGCCAACGTCCTGACTTTC. This gives the protein CASSKGRGILSGANVLTF. This chain joins TRBV11-3 and TRBJ2-6, with 7 bases fitting TRBD2. In germline, CDR1 is SGHNT, CDR2 YENEEA. The J segment lost 0 bases and the V segment lost 8 bases, leaving 13 bases of the junction unmatched. The CDR3 is 18 residues long.

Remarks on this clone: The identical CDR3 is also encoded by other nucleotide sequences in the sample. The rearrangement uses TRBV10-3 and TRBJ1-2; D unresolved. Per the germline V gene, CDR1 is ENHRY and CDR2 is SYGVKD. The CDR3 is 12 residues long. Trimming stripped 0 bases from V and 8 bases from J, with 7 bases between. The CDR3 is CAISESGEGYTF. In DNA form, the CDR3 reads TGTGCCATCAGTGAGTCGGGCGAAGGCTACACCTTC.

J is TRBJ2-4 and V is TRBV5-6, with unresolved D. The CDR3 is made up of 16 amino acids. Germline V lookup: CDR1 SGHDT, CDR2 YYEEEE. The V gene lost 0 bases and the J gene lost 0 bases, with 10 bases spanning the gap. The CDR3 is CASSLGGPLAKNIQYF. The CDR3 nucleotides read TGTGCCAGCAGCTTGGGTGGGCCCCTAGCCAAAAACATTCAGTACTTC.

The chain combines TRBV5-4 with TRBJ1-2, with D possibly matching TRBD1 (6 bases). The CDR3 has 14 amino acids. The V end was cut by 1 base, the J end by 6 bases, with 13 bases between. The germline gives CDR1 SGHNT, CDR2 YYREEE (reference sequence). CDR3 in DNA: TGTGCCAGCAGCTTGTTTACTGACAGGCATGGCTACACCTTC. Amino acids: CASSLFTDRHGYTF. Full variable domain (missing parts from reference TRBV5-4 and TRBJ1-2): ETGVTQSPTHLIKTRGQQVTLRCSSQSGHNTVSWYQQALGQGPQFIFQYYREEENGRGNFPPRFSGLQFPNYSSELNVNALELDDSALYLCASSLFTDRHGYTFGSGTRLTVV.

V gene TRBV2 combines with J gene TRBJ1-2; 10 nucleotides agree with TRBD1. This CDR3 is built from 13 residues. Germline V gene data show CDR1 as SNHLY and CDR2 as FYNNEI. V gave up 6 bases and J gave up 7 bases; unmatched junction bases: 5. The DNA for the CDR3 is TGTGCCAGCAGCTACGGGACAGGGGTTGGCTACACCTTC. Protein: CASSYGTGVGYTF.

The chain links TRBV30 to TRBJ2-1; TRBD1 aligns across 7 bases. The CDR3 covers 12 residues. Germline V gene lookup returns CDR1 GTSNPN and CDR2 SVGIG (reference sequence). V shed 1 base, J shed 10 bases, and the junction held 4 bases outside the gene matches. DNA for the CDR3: TGTGCCTGGAGTGAAGGGACAGCAGAGCAGTTCTTC. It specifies CAWSEGTAEQFF.

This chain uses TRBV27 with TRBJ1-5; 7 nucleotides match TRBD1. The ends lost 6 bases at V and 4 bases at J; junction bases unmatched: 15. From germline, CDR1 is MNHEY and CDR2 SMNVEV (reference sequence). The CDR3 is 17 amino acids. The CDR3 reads CASSPLPGTVGNQPQHF. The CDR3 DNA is TGTGCCAGCAGCCCTTTGCCCGGGACAGTCGGGAATCAGCCCCAGCATTTT.

The CDR3 nucleotides are TGTGCCAGCATCTCCAGCACAGATACGCAGTATTTT. Encoded protein: CASISSTDTQYF. The chain joins TRBV6-5 to TRBJ2-3; no reliable D call. Germline CDR1 MNHEY, CDR2 SVGAGI. The germline V and J ends were trimmed by 7 bases and 0 bases, with 5 bases remaining between them. The length of the CDR3 is 12 residues.

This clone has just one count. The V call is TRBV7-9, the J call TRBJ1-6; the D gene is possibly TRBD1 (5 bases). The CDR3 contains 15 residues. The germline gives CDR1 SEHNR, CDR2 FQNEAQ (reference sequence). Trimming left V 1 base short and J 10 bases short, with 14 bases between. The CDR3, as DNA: TGTGCCAGCAGCTTAGGGTCTGGGACTGGATCACCCCTCCACTTT. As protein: CASSLGSGTGSPLHF.

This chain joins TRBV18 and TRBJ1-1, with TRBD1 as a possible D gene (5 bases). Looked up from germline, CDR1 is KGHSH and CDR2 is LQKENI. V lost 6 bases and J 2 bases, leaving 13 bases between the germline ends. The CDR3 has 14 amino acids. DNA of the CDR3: TGTGCCAGCTCCGGAATAACAGGTAACACTGAAGCTTTCTTT. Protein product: CASSGITGNTEAFF.

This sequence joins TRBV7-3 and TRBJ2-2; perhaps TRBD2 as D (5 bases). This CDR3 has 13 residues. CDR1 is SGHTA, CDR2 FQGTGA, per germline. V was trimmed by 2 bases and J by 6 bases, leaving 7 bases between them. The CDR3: CASSLAGAGELFF. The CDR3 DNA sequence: TGTGCCAGCAGCTTAGCCGGGGCCGGGGAGCTGTTTTTT. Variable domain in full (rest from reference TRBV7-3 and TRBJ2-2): GAGVSQTPSNKVTEKGKYVELRCDPISGHTALYWYRQSLGQGPEFLIYFQGTGAADDSGLPNDRFFAVRPEGSVSTLKIQRTERGDSAVYLCASSLAGAGELFFGEGSRLTVL.

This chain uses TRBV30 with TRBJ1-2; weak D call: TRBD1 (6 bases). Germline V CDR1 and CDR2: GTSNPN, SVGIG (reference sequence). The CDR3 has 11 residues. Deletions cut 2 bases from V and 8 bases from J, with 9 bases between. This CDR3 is CAWSRDNGYTF. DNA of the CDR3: TGTGCCTGGAGTCGGGACAACGGCTACACCTTC.